One sample yielded the 4 T cell receptor beta chains listed below, sequenced in a study of cytomegalovirus exposure and HLA in healthy donors. A multiplex PCR was run with 60 Vbeta primers and 13 Jbeta primers. Libraries were prepared by immunoSEQ multiplex PCR; TCRdb keeps only in-frame clonotypes and omits some of them. The repertoire includes about 180,000 clones, around three quarters of them detected once, and around 5.7% sits in the top ten. The sequenced sample was PBMCs. These receptors all stem from a man aged 40-49 years in good health and CMV-seronegative.

The chain has TRBV7-2 and TRBJ2-2; TRBD2 aligns across 9 bases. The CDR3 loop spans 15 amino acids. The junction had 9 bases not matched to a gene; V was cut back by 6 bases and J by 7 bases. Germline CDR1 and CDR2: SGHTA and FQGNSA. The CDR3: CASRRGGGAFGELFF. The CDR3 DNA is TGTGCCAGCAGGCGGGGCGGGGGGGCTTTCGGGGAGCTGTTTTTT.

The rearrangement joins TRBV4-1 to TRBJ2-1; D possibly corresponds to TRBD2 (5 bases). The germline CDR1 and CDR2 sequences are MGHRA and YSYEKL. The CDR3 length is 14 residues. The V end lost 5 bases, the J end lost 7 bases, and 15 bases lay between the germline ends. CDR3: CASSKAAGGNEQFF. The CDR3 bases are TGCGCCAGCAGCAAAGCGGCGGGTGGAAATGAGCAGTTCTTC.

The chain recombines TRBV6-5 with TRBJ1-1; D is perhaps TRBD1 (6 bases). CDR3 length equals 13 residues. Germline V gene sequence: CDR1 MNHEY, CDR2 SVGAGI. V was trimmed by 7 bases and J by 6 bases, leaving 15 bases between them. The CDR3 region has the DNA TGTGCCAGCAAGATTACAGGGTTTTCTGAAGCTTTCTTT. It encodes CASKITGFSEAFF.

A few counts support this clone. The chain is built from TRBV30 and TRBJ2-3; D is undetermined. There are 11 residues in the CDR3. The ends were cut back, 2 bases at V and 4 bases at J, with 4 bases in the middle. The germline gives CDR1 GTSNPN, CDR2 SVGIG (reference sequence). CDR3 nucleotide sequence: TGTGCCTGGAGTACTGCAGATACGCAGTATTTT. Translated: CAWSTADTQYF.